This is a list of T cell receptor beta chains from one sample in a study of blood T cell repertoires in COVID-19. Data came from immunoSEQ multiplex PCR; TCRdb stores just in-frame clones and leaves some out. This table has 200,000 or so clones, approximately 84% appearing once. The sequenced sample was peripheral blood. The receptors here all came from a human donor with acute or convalescent COVID-19. The donor label of this sample is uncertain. CDR3s leave out the opening cysteine and the closing phenylalanine or tryptophan. Clone size is shown for a subset of rows, as once, few, many or a class of expanded clone.

v_call,clone_size,j_call,cdr3_aa
TRBV6-1,.,TRBJ2-1,ASSEALQGRKVHEQF
TRBV6-6,.,TRBJ2-5,ASKSPGGQETQY
TRBV6-5,.,TRBJ1-6,ASSYSRVANSPLH
TRBV28,.,TRBJ1-2,ASSAGQGVISGYT
TRBV30,.,TRBJ2-3,AWSGRDTQY
TRBV7-9,.,TRBJ2-1,ASSANRYLQF
TRBV5-1,.,TRBJ2-7,ASSLDAYYEQY
TRBV27,few,TRBJ2-2,ASSTLSGSGAGELF
TRBV6-5,.,TRBJ2-3,ASSYMEGTDTQY
TRBV5-3,.,TRBJ2-5,ARSFCLPSGSVGETQY
TRBV7-3,.,TRBJ1-6,ASSLDGRTSNSPLH
TRBV5-3,.,TRBJ1-6,ARSSKLTIALCNSPLH
TRBV20-1,.,TRBJ2-7,SASSHAGGRSEQY
TRBV28,.,TRBJ2-1,ASSLSEKPYNEQF
TRBV27,.,TRBJ2-3,ASSSLAGTQY
TRBV6-4,.,TRBJ2-1,ASSVTGTSRGSEQF
TRBV6-5,.,TRBJ1-4,ASSYTTGGNEKLF
TRBV28,.,TRBJ2-6,ASSPLGANVLT
TRBV7-8,.,TRBJ1-3,ASSPRDSVSGNTIY
TRBV7-9,.,TRBJ1-1,ASSLPETGLEAF
TRBV7-3,.,TRBJ2-5,ASSLPGGTQY
TRBV2,.,TRBJ1-1,ATRSMDSLNTEAF
TRBV5-1,.,TRBJ2-3,ASSFVAGGWTDTQY
TRBV12-3/TRBV12-4,.,TRBJ1-1,ASRGQGHTEAF
TRBV3-1/TRBV3-2,.,TRBJ2-1,ASSQVRGQAGVDEQF
TRBV9,.,TRBJ1-1,ASRDDRVGDTEAF
TRBV6-1,.,TRBJ1-5,ASSGESQGSNQPQH
TRBV9,once,TRBJ1-3,ASSLGYPSGNTIY
TRBV5-1,.,TRBJ1-2,ASSLGWGNYGYT
TRBV2,once,TRBJ1-2,ASSEQGEYGYT
TRBV18,.,TRBJ2-7,ASSPDRNSYEQY
TRBV5-1,few,TRBJ1-4,ASSLGDRDNEKLF
TRBV6-5,.,TRBJ1-4,ASSYAPRGELF
TRBV29-1,.,TRBJ1-5,SVLTGNNQPQH
TRBV5-4,.,TRBJ2-1,ASSLPLRQANNEQF
TRBV7-9,.,TRBJ1-3,ASSPMLTGAGNTIY
TRBV12-3/TRBV12-4,.,TRBJ1-1,ASSSTFEAF
TRBV28,.,TRBJ1-5,ASDSRDQPQH
TRBV19,.,TRBJ2-2,ASPSDSNTGELF
TRBV19,.,TRBJ1-6,ASSTQGRPLH
TRBV4-2,.,TRBJ2-1,ASSDGSPFANEQF
TRBV24-1,.,TRBJ2-3,ATSLGLEADTQY
TRBV30,.,TRBJ1-3,AWNAGLTGNTIY
TRBV24-1,.,TRBJ1-4,ATSDARGTNEKLF
TRBV12-3/TRBV12-4,.,TRBJ2-7,ASSFHRTYEQY